This TCR beta chain derives from a study of low-dose radiotherapy and immunotherapy resistance in tumors. Study-level background: A total of 13 Gy over 26 weeks was given to Cohort 2 as 1 Gy per fraction every two weeks. Intravenous cyclophosphamide at 200 mg/m2 preceded radiation and immunotherapy by one day, every two weeks.

PCR amplification of the TCRs was performed with Phusion for about 20 PCR cycles, and it relied on a constant-region primer together with a V-primer adapter. Through in vitro transcription, the mRNA that had been isolated was amplified. TCRdb reprocessed the reads with MiXCR, giving one entry per CDR3 protein. The sample holds 50,000 or so distinct CDR3 sequences, approximately 35% seen once. Time point denoted: after trial treatment. Indicated treatment: LDRT plus nivolumab, ipilimumab, low-dose cyclophosphamide and aspirin (RACIN trial). All eligible patients presented with advanced solid tumors that contained no tumor-infiltrating lymphocytes. Germline CDR1 is SGHNT and CDR2 is YENEEA. V was trimmed by 5 bases and J by 7 bases, leaving 17 bases between them. This CDR3 is built from 14 residues.

The receptor comes from a male donor with rectosigmoid adenocarcinoma. Sequencing was performed on PBMCs, taken after low-dose radiotherapy plus immunotherapy. The rearrangement links TRBV11-3 to TRBJ2-5; D is possibly TRBD2 (6 bases). The CDR3 reads CASSPIGGDGTQYF. As DNA, the CDR3 is TGTGCCAGCAGCCCGATCGGGGGAGACGGGACCCAGTACTTC.